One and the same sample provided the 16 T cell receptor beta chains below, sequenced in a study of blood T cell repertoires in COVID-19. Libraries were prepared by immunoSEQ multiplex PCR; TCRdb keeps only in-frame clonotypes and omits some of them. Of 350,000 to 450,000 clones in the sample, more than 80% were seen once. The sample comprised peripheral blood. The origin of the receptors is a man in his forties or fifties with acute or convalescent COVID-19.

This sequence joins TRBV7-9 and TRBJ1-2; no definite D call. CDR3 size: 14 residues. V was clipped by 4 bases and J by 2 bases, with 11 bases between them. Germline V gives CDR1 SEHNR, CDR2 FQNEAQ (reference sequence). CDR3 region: CASSSLAGNYGYTF. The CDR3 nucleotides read TGTGCCAGCAGCTCCCTGGCCGGGAACTATGGCTACACCTTC.

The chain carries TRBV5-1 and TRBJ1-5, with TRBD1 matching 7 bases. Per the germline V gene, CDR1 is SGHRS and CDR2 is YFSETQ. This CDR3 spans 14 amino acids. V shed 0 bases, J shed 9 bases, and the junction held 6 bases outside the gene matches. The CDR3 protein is CASSLAQGLGPQHF. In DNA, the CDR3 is TGCGCCAGCAGCTTGGCACAGGGGCTTGGGCCCCAGCATTTT.

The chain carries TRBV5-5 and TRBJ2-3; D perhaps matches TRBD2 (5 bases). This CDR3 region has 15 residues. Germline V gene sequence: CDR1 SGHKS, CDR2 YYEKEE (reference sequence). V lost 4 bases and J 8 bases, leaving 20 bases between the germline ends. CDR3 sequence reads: CASSKGLSSPGTQYF. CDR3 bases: TGTGCCAGCAGCAAAGGACTCTCTTCTCCTGGTACGCAGTATTTT.

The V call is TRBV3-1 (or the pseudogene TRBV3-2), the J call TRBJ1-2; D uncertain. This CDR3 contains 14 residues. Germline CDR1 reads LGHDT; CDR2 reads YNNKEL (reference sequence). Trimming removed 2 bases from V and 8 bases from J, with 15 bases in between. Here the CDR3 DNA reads TGTGCCAGCAGCCAAAACCTTCGCGGGGTCGGCTACACCTTC. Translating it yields CASSQNLRGVGYTF.

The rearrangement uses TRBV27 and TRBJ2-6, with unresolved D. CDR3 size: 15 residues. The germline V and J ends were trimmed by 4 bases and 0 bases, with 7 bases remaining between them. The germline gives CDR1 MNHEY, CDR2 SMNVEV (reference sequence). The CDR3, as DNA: TGTGCCAGCAGTTCCATCAACTCTGGGGCCAACGTCCTGACTTTC. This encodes CASSSINSGANVLTF.

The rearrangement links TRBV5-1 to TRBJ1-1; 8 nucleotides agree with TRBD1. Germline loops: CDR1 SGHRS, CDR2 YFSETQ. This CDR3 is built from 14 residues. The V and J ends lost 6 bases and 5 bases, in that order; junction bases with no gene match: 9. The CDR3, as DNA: TGCGCCAGCAATATGCCAGGGGGCACGACTGAAGCTTTCTTT. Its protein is CASNMPGGTTEAFF.

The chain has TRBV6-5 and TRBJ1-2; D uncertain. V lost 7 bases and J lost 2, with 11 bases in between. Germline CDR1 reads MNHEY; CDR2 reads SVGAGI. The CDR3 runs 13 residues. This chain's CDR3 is CASTRGGNYGYTF. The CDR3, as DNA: TGTGCCAGCACCCGAGGTGGGAACTATGGCTACACCTTC.

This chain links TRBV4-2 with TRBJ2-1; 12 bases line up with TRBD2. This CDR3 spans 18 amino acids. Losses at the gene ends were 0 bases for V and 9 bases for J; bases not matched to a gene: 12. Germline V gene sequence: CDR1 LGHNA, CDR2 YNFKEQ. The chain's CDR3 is CASSQDRGLAGGPFEQFF. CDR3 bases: TGTGCCAGCAGCCAAGATAGGGGGCTAGCGGGGGGGCCTTTTGAGCAGTTCTTC.

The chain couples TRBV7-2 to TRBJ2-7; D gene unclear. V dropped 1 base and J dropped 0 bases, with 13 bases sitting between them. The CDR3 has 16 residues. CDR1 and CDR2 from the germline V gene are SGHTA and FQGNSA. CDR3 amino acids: CASSLGARQSSYEQYF. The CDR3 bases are TGTGCCAGCAGCTTAGGGGCCAGGCAGAGCTCCTACGAGCAGTACTTC.

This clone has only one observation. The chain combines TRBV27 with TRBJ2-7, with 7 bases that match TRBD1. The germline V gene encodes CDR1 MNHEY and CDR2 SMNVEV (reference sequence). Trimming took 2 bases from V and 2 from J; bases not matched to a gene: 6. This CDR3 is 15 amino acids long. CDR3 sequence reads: CASSLGLQGTYEQYF. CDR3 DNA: TGTGCCAGCAGTTTAGGATTACAGGGGACCTACGAGCAGTACTTC.

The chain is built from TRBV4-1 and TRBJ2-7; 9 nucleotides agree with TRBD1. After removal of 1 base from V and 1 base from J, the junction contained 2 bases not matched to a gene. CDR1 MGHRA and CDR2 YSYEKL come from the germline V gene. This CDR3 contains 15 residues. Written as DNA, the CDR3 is TGCGCCAGCAGCCAAGGGACAGGGGTATCCTACGAGCAGTACTTC. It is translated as CASSQGTGVSYEQYF.

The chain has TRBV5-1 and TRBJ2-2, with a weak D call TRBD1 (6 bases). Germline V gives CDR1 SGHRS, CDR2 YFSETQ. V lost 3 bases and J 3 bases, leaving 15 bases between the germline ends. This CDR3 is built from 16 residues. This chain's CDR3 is CASSSSGVSHTGELFF. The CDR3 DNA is TGCGCCAGCAGCTCGTCAGGGGTTTCTCACACCGGGGAGCTGTTTTTT.

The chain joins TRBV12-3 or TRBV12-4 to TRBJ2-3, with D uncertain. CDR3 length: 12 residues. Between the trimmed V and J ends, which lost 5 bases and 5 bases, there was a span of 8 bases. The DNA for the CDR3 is TGTGCCAGCAGTCCAACACAAGATACGCAGTATTTT. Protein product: CASSPTQDTQYF.

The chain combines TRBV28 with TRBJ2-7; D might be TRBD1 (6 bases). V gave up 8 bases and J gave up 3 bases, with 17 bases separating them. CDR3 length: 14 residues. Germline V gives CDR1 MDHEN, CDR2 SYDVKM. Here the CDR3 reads CASRQSGHYYEQYF. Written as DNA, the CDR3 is TGTGCCAGCCGACAATCGGGACACTACTACGAGCAGTACTTC. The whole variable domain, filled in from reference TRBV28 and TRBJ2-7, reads DVKVTQSSRYLVKRTGEKVFLECVQDMDHENMFWYRQDPGLGLRLIYFSYDVKMKEKGDIPEGYSVSREKKERFSLILESASTNQTSMYLCASRQSGHYYEQYFGPGTRLTVT.

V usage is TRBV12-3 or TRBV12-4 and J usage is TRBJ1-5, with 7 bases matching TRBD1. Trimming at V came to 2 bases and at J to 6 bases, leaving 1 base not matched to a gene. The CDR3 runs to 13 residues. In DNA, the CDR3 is TGTGCCAGCAGTTTATCAGGGGGTCAGCCCCAGCATTTT. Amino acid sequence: CASSLSGGQPQHF.

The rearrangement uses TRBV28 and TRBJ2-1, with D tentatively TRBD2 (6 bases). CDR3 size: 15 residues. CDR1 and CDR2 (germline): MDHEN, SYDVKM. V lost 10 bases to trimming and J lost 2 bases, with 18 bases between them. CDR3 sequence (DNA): TGTGCCACCAGCCAAACTAGCAACCCCTACAATGAGCAGTTCTTC. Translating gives CATSQTSNPYNEQFF.